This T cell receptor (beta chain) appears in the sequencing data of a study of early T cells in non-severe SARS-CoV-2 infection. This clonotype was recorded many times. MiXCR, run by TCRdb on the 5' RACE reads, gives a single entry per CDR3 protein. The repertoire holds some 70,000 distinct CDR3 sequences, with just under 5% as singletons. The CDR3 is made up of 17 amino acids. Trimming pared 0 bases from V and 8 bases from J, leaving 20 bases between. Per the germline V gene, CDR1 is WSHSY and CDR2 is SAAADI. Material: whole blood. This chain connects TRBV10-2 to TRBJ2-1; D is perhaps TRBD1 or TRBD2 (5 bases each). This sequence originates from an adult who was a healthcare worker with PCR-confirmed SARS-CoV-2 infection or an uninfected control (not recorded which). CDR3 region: CASSESGTGERVDEQFF. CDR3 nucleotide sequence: TGCGCCAGCAGTGAGTCGGGCACAGGCGAGAGGGTGGATGAGCAGTTCTTC.